This entry describes one T cell receptor (beta chain). Its specificity is not known. Libraries were prepared by immunoSEQ multiplex PCR; TCRdb keeps only in-frame clonotypes and omits some of them. The sample carries more than 900,000 clones, around three quarters recorded once. This sample is drawn from a study of shared clonotypes between healthy human individuals. General study results and limits: The study's rarefaction showed incomplete sorted-subset sequencing despite large depth.

Germline CDR1 and CDR2: SEHNR and FQNEAQ (reference sequence). This CDR3 comprises 13 residues. V was cut by 5 bases and J by 3 bases, with 8 bases left in between. CD4+ cells underwent separation, giving CD45RA+ naive and CD45RA-negative memory subsets. What was sequenced was memory CD4+ T cells from PBMCs. This sample's subset: CD45RA-negative fraction. The sequence derives from a young man in good health. Some clones in this sample may be carry-over from other donors' samples. This chain connects TRBV7-9 to TRBJ2-1; D perhaps matches TRBD2 (6 bases). CDR3: CASSPGSYNEQFF. The DNA of the CDR3 is TGTGCCAGCAGCCCCGGGAGCTACAATGAGCAGTTCTTC. Variable domain in full (rest from reference TRBV7-9 and TRBJ2-1): DTGVSQNPRHKITKRGQNVTFRCDPISEHNRLYWYRQTLGQGPEFLTYFQNEAQLEKSRLLSDRFSAERPKGSFSTLEIQRTEQGDSAMYLCASSPGSYNEQFFGPGTRLTVL.